This T cell receptor (beta chain) originates from a study of blood T cell repertoires in COVID-19. Study-wide context: Samples representing acute and convalescent COVID-19 were sourced from the United States, Italy and Spain. In each case, the material was cDNA or gDNA derived from T cells, B-cell-depleted T cells, or PBMCs.

This CDR3 contains 14 residues. Looked up from germline, CDR1 is SQVTM and CDR2 is ANQGSEA. Regarding this clone: Relative to the germline gene, one junction end is altered; a read error may explain this.

Original handling: Reference gene primer amplification gave nucleated cell count estimates. Profiled with immunoSEQ multiplex PCR; TCRdb holds only in-frame clones, not every one. V and J calls and clone size come straight from that table; D and trimming were deduced from the DNA. The sample includes about 57,000 clones, roughly 80% of them seen just once. This sequence was found in an older woman with acute or convalescent COVID-19. Sequenced sample: peripheral blood. The chain employs TRBV29-1 and TRBJ1-2; D unclear. For the CDR3, the DNA is TGCAGCATTGATGTGCATTTAGGAGGCTATGGCTACACCTTC. Residues: CSIDVHLGGYGYTF.